The TCR beta chain under discussion was sequenced for a study of T cell changes during pregnancy in multiple sclerosis. Per germline, CDR1 SSHAT and CDR2 FNYEAQ (reference sequence). There are 16 residues in the CDR3. Clones were sequenced by immunoSEQ multiplex PCR, and TCRdb holds only the in-frame ones, with some missing. Of roughly 93,000 clones in the sample, under 95% were seen once. On this clone itself: Germline is not matched at one junction end, which may reflect a read error.

Material: peripheral blood, obtained after pregnancy. The chain carries TRBV7-7 and TRBJ2-3; the match to TRBD2 covers 8 bases. The origin of this receptor is a female donor in good health, enrolled as a control in a pregnancy study. CDR3 sequence (DNA): TGTGCTAGCAGCTTAGGGCTGCGGGAGGGCACAGATACGCAGTATTTT. This translates into CASSLGLREGTDTQYF.